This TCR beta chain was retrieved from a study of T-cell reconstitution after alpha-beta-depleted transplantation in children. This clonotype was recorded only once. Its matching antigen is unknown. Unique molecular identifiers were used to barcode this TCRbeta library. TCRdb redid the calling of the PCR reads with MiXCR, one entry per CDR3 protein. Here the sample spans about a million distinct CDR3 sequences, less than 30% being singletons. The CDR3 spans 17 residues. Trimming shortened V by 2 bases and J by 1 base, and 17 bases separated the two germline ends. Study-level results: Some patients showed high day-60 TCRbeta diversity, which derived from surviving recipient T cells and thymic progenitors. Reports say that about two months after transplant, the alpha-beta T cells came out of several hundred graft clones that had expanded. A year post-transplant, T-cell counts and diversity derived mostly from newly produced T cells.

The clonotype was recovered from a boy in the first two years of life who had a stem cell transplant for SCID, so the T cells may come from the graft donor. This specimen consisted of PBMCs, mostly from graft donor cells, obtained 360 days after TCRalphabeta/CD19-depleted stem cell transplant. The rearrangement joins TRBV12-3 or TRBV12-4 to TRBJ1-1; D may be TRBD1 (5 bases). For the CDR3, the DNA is TGTGCCAGCAGTTTAATAGCGGCAGGTGGGGGGAACACTGAAGCTTTCTTT. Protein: CASSLIAAGGGNTEAFF.